The rows below give T cell receptor beta chains drawn from one sample of a study of OX40 agonist ivuxolimab in advanced cancers. The protocol was immunoSEQ multiplex PCR, while the TCRdb copy is restricted to in-frame clones and leaves out a portion. The table lists about 75,000 clones, approximately 84% of them singletons. The specimen comprised CD4+ or CD8+ T cells sorted from blood, sampled in a trial of the OX40 agonist ivuxolimab. These receptors originate from an adult with an advanced solid tumor such as melanoma, head and neck, liver or kidney cancer. CDR3s include the opening cysteine and the closing phenylalanine or tryptophan. Fields, in order: D gene, J gene, clone size, CDR3 length, V gene, CDR3 DNA, CDR3 protein. The D gene is left open where the match is weak. Not all rows give a size; the values are once, few, many and, for expanded clones, a class.

d_call: .
j_call: TRBJ2-5
clone_size: .
cdr3_length: 16
v_call: TRBV19
cdr3_nt: TGTGCCAGTAGTATGCAAGTAATGGGGGGCAGGGAGACCCAGTACTTC
cdr3_aa: CASSMQVMGGRETQYF

d_call: TRBD2
j_call: TRBJ2-3
clone_size: .
cdr3_length: 13
v_call: TRBV11-3
cdr3_nt: TGTGCCAGTCGGGAGGGCAACACAGATACGCAGTATTTT
cdr3_aa: CASREGNTDTQYF

d_call: TRBD2
j_call: TRBJ2-5
clone_size: .
cdr3_length: 16
v_call: TRBV28
cdr3_nt: TGTGCCAGCAGTCATCTAGCGGGAGCGGGTCAAGAGACCCAGTACTTC
cdr3_aa: CASSHLAGAGQETQYF

d_call: .
j_call: TRBJ2-7
clone_size: few
cdr3_length: 13
v_call: TRBV5-1
cdr3_nt: TGCGCCAGCAGCTCAGGACCAGGCTACGAGCAGTACTTC
cdr3_aa: CASSSGPGYEQYF

d_call: .
j_call: TRBJ1-2
clone_size: .
cdr3_length: 14
v_call: TRBV11-2
cdr3_nt: TGTGCCAGCAGCTTATGGGGTTCTAACTATGGCTACACCTTC
cdr3_aa: CASSLWGSNYGYTF

d_call: .
j_call: TRBJ2-2
clone_size: .
cdr3_length: 14
v_call: TRBV5-1
cdr3_nt: TGCGCCAGCAGGGAATTGAGTAGCTCCGGGGAGCTGTTTTTT
cdr3_aa: CASRELSSSGELFF

d_call: .
j_call: TRBJ1-2
clone_size: .
cdr3_length: 14
v_call: TRBV6-5
cdr3_nt: TGTGCCAGCAGGTATACGGGACATCTCTATGGCTACACCTTC
cdr3_aa: CASRYTGHLYGYTF

d_call: .
j_call: TRBJ2-7
clone_size: once
cdr3_length: 15
v_call: TRBV4-2
cdr3_nt: TGTGCCAGCAGCCAAACCGGGACACGAGACTACGAGCAGTACTTC
cdr3_aa: CASSQTGTRDYEQYF

d_call: .
j_call: TRBJ2-2
clone_size: .
cdr3_length: 15
v_call: TRBV19
cdr3_nt: TGTGCCAGTAGTATCCGCAGGATGAACACCGGGGAGCTGTTTTTT
cdr3_aa: CASSIRRMNTGELFF

d_call: .
j_call: TRBJ2-3
clone_size: .
cdr3_length: 15
v_call: TRBV19
cdr3_nt: TGTGCCAGTAGTCCTCTGGCAGGGGGGACAGATACGCAGTATTTT
cdr3_aa: CASSPLAGGTDTQYF

d_call: TRBD2
j_call: TRBJ2-5
clone_size: .
cdr3_length: 16
v_call: TRBV30
cdr3_nt: TGTGCCTGGACTGCCCCAAAGCGGGAGGGCCTAAAGACCCAGTACTTC
cdr3_aa: CAWTAPKREGLKTQYF

d_call: .
j_call: TRBJ1-2
clone_size: .
cdr3_length: 13
v_call: TRBV6-5
cdr3_nt: TGTGCCAGCAGTACTCGGGACGGCTATGGCTACACCTTC
cdr3_aa: CASSTRDGYGYTF

d_call: TRBD1
j_call: TRBJ1-5
clone_size: .
cdr3_length: 16
v_call: TRBV28
cdr3_nt: TGTGCCAGCAGTTTCCAGACAGGGGCAAGGAATCAGCCCCAGCATTTT
cdr3_aa: CASSFQTGARNQPQHF

d_call: .
j_call: TRBJ2-1
clone_size: .
cdr3_length: 16
v_call: TRBV5-1
cdr3_nt: TGCGCCAGCAGCTTGGATCGGGCTAGCACCTACAATGAGCAGTTCTTC
cdr3_aa: CASSLDRASTYNEQFF

d_call: .
j_call: TRBJ2-3
clone_size: .
cdr3_length: 16
v_call: TRBV13
cdr3_nt: TGTGCCAGCAGCACCAGGACTAGGGGGGGCACAGATACGCAGTATTTT
cdr3_aa: CASSTRTRGGTDTQYF

d_call: TRBD2
j_call: TRBJ2-3
clone_size: .
cdr3_length: 16
v_call: TRBV6-6
cdr3_nt: TGTGCCAGCAGTTACGGGACTAGCGGGAGTGGGGATACGCAGTATTTT
cdr3_aa: CASSYGTSGSGDTQYF

d_call: .
j_call: TRBJ1-3
clone_size: .
cdr3_length: 14
v_call: TRBV11-1
cdr3_nt: TGTGCCAGCAGCCGAGGGGGGCCCGGAAACACCATATATTTT
cdr3_aa: CASSRGGPGNTIYF

d_call: TRBD2
j_call: TRBJ2-3
clone_size: .
cdr3_length: 14
v_call: TRBV10-3
cdr3_nt: TGTGCCATTACTAGCGGGAGGTCCAAGGATACGCAGTATTTT
cdr3_aa: CAITSGRSKDTQYF

d_call: .
j_call: TRBJ1-2
clone_size: .
cdr3_length: 13
v_call: TRBV25-1
cdr3_nt: TGTGCCAGCAGTGAATCAGAGGTACTTGGCTACACCTTC
cdr3_aa: CASSESEVLGYTF

d_call: TRBD2
j_call: TRBJ2-3
clone_size: .
cdr3_length: 16
v_call: TRBV2
cdr3_nt: TGTGCCAGCAGGTTTGGACTAGCGGGATTCACAGATACGCAGTATTTT
cdr3_aa: CASRFGLAGFTDTQYF

d_call: .
j_call: TRBJ1-1
clone_size: .
cdr3_length: 12
v_call: TRBV15
cdr3_nt: TGTGCCACCAGCCCCTTGGGGCAGCAAGCTTTCTTT
cdr3_aa: CATSPLGQQAFF

d_call: .
j_call: TRBJ2-2
clone_size: .
cdr3_length: 15
v_call: TRBV7-2
cdr3_nt: TGTGCCAGCAGCGTAGGATTACAGGACACCGGGGAGCTGTTTTTT
cdr3_aa: CASSVGLQDTGELFF

d_call: TRBD1
j_call: TRBJ1-6
clone_size: .
cdr3_length: 14
v_call: TRBV28
cdr3_nt: TGTGCCAGCTCAGCGGACAGGGGTTATTCACCCCTCCACTTT
cdr3_aa: CASSADRGYSPLHF

d_call: .
j_call: TRBJ2-1
clone_size: .
cdr3_length: 14
v_call: TRBV15
cdr3_nt: TGTGCCACCAGCGCAAGGGGGGGTTACAATGAGCAGTTCTTC
cdr3_aa: CATSARGGYNEQFF

d_call: .
j_call: TRBJ2-1
clone_size: .
cdr3_length: 11
v_call: TRBV7-9
cdr3_nt: TGTACCAGCAGCTTTAGCGATGAGCAGTTCTTC
cdr3_aa: CTSSFSDEQFF

d_call: .
j_call: TRBJ2-3
clone_size: .
cdr3_length: 14
v_call: TRBV5-1
cdr3_nt: TGCGCCAGCAGCTTGGACGGGGCGGCAGGGACGCAGTATTTT
cdr3_aa: CASSLDGAAGTQYF

d_call: .
j_call: TRBJ2-7
clone_size: .
cdr3_length: 14
v_call: TRBV6-5
cdr3_nt: TGTGCCAGCAGTTACTCGAACGTACTCTACGAGCAGTACTTC
cdr3_aa: CASSYSNVLYEQYF

d_call: TRBD1
j_call: TRBJ1-2
clone_size: .
cdr3_length: 16
v_call: TRBV5-1
cdr3_nt: TGCGCCAGCAGCTTGGCCGAGACAGGGTGGGACTATGGCTACACCTTC
cdr3_aa: CASSLAETGWDYGYTF

d_call: .
j_call: TRBJ2-7
clone_size: .
cdr3_length: 13
v_call: TRBV6-6
cdr3_nt: TGTGCCAGCAGTCGTATTGGGGATTACGAGCAGTACTTC
cdr3_aa: CASSRIGDYEQYF

d_call: .
j_call: TRBJ1-1
clone_size: .
cdr3_length: 14
v_call: TRBV29-1
cdr3_nt: TGCAGCGCCTTACGCGGAGGGGTGAACACTGAAGCTTTCTTT
cdr3_aa: CSALRGGVNTEAFF

d_call: .
j_call: TRBJ2-1
clone_size: .
cdr3_length: 15
v_call: TRBV6-5
cdr3_nt: TGTGCCAGCAGCCGAGACTGGGCTTCCTACAATGAGCAGTTCTTC
cdr3_aa: CASSRDWASYNEQFF

d_call: .
j_call: TRBJ1-1
clone_size: .
cdr3_length: 14
v_call: TRBV18
cdr3_nt: TGTGCCAGCTCCACAGTGAGCGGGAACACTGAAGCTTTCTTT
cdr3_aa: CASSTVSGNTEAFF

d_call: TRBD1
j_call: TRBJ2-1
clone_size: .
cdr3_length: 19
v_call: TRBV7-9
cdr3_nt: TGTGCCAGCAGCTTCTACTACGGGACAGGGGGCCCTATCTACAATGAGCAGTTCTTC
cdr3_aa: CASSFYYGTGGPIYNEQFF

d_call: TRBD2
j_call: TRBJ2-7
clone_size: once
cdr3_length: 15
v_call: TRBV7-6
cdr3_nt: TGTGCCAGCAGCTCCAGAGCGGGAGGGCCGTATGAGCAGTACTTC
cdr3_aa: CASSSRAGGPYEQYF

d_call: .
j_call: TRBJ1-5
clone_size: once
cdr3_length: 13
v_call: TRBV2
cdr3_nt: TGTGCCAGCACCTCAGGGAGAGGGCAGCCCCAGCATTTT
cdr3_aa: CASTSGRGQPQHF

d_call: TRBD2
j_call: TRBJ2-5
clone_size: .
cdr3_length: 13
v_call: TRBV27
cdr3_nt: TGTGCCAGCAGTTTGCGGGGGGGAGAGACCCAGTACTTC
cdr3_aa: CASSLRGGETQYF

d_call: .
j_call: TRBJ2-1
clone_size: once
cdr3_length: 13
v_call: TRBV5-6
cdr3_nt: TGTGCCAGCAGCTTGAGTGGGCATAGTGAGCAGTTCTTC
cdr3_aa: CASSLSGHSEQFF

d_call: TRBD1
j_call: TRBJ1-2
clone_size: .
cdr3_length: 15
v_call: TRBV7-9
cdr3_nt: TGTGCCAGCAGCTCCGACAGGGGTTGGGGCTATGGCTACACCTTC
cdr3_aa: CASSSDRGWGYGYTF

d_call: .
j_call: TRBJ2-1
clone_size: .
cdr3_length: 15
v_call: TRBV7-6
cdr3_nt: TGTGCCAGCAGCTTAGGGGAGGTTGGAAACAATGAGCAGTTCTTC
cdr3_aa: CASSLGEVGNNEQFF

d_call: TRBD2
j_call: TRBJ2-2
clone_size: .
cdr3_length: 19
v_call: TRBV6-1
cdr3_nt: TGTGCCAGCAGTGAATGGACTAGCGGGAGGGCGACGAACACCGGGGAGCTGTTTTTT
cdr3_aa: CASSEWTSGRATNTGELFF